A selection of T cell receptor beta chains follows, all from one sample in a study of CD8+CD57+ T cells in acquired aplastic anemia. TCRdb itself ran the reads through MiXCR, one entry per CDR3 protein. The sample has about 180,000 distinct CDR3 sequences; around 50% are singletons. The sequencing input was sorted CD4+, CD8+, or CD8+CD57+ T cells (not recorded which) from PBMCs. The receptors here all came from a human donor with aplastic anemia. Both conserved end residues are part of each CDR3. D genes are given only for firm matches. Size is stated for part of the rows, as once, few or many counts, or as a class when the clone is expanded.

v_gene,d_gene,j_gene,abundance,CDR3aa,CDR3nt
TRBV10-3,.,TRBJ2-1,.,CAISEIRSQGAYNEQFF,TGTGCCATCAGTGAGATCCGGAGCCAGGGTGCCTACAATGAGCAGTTCTTC
TRBV12-3/TRBV12-4,TRBD2,TRBJ2-7,.,CASSRGGTNEQYF,TGTGCCAGCAGTCGCGGGGGGACCAACGAGCAGTACTTC
TRBV2,.,TRBJ1-6,.,CASYRGGDSPLHF,TGTGCCAGCTACCGAGGGGGAGATTCACCCCTCCACTTT
TRBV7-9,.,TRBJ2-5,few,CASSPLGAEAHF,TGTGCCAGCAGCCCCCTTGGAGCCGAAGCGCACTTC
TRBV29-1,.,TRBJ1-1,.,CSVLSVNTEAFF,TGCAGCGTTTTATCAGTGAACACTGAAGCTTTCTTT
TRBV15,TRBD2,TRBJ2-7,.,CATSRSRGAGGTYEQYF,TGTGCCACCAGCAGATCACGAGGGGCGGGGGGGACCTACGAGCAGTACTTC
TRBV24-1,.,TRBJ1-6,few,CAIDRRTAGNSPLHF,TGTGCCATCGACCGACGGACAGCGGGGAATTCACCCCTCCACTTT
TRBV7-8,.,TRBJ1-5,.,CASSLAWDQPQHF,TGTGCCAGCAGCTTAGCGTGGGATCAGCCCCAGCATTTT
TRBV15,TRBD2,TRBJ2-7,.,CATSLGRGAYEQYF,TGTGCCACCAGCCTGGGACGGGGGGCCTACGAGCAGTACTTC
TRBV30,.,TRBJ1-1,few,CAWNRGGNTEAFF,TGTGCCTGGAATAGGGGAGGAAACACTGAAGCTTTCTTT
TRBV29-1,.,TRBJ1-6,.,CSVRGAEDSPLHF,TGCAGCGTACGGGGGGCGGAGGATTCACCCCTCCACTTT
TRBV2,TRBD1,TRBJ2-7,.,CASTIDRDTYEQYF,TGTGCCAGCACCATCGACAGGGACACCTACGAGCAGTACTTC
TRBV7-3,TRBD2,TRBJ2-2,many,CASSRSGGAKTGELFF,TGTGCCAGCAGCCGAAGCGGGGGGGCCAAGACCGGGGAGCTGTTTTTT
TRBV20-1,.,TRBJ1-6,few,CSARDFEDGENSPLHF,TGCAGTGCTAGAGATTTTGAGGACGGGGAAAATTCACCCCTCCACTTT
TRBV10-3,TRBD1,TRBJ1-1,few,CAISSGTGRMNTEAFF,TGTGCCATCTCGTCCGGGACAGGGCGTATGAACACTGAAGCTTTCTTT
TRBV3-1,.,TRBJ2-7,.,CASSQGGYEQYF,TGTGCCAGCAGCCAAGGCGGCTACGAGCAGTACTTC
TRBV6-1,.,TRBJ2-2,many,CASTLTARDTGELFF,TGTGCCAGCACCCTAACTGCCAGAGACACCGGGGAGCTGTTTTTT
TRBV9,.,TRBJ1-3,many,CASSVALFGREGDSGNTIYF,TGTGCCAGCAGCGTAGCTCTCTTTGGCAGGGAGGGAGACTCTGGAAACACCATATATTTT
TRBV5-5,.,TRBJ1-6,.,CASSLVRAAGSPLHF,TGTGCCAGCAGCTTGGTCAGGGCGGCTGGTTCACCCCTCCACTTT
TRBV25-1,.,TRBJ2-2,.,CASSELKGQGSGELFF,TGTGCCAGCAGTGAATTGAAGGGCCAGGGATCCGGGGAGCTGTTTTTT
TRBV28,TRBD2,TRBJ2-7,.,CASSLGGGVARSYEQYF,TGTGCCAGCAGTTTGGGCGGGGGGGTTGCCCGCTCCTACGAGCAGTACTTC
TRBV15,TRBD1,TRBJ1-2,.,CATSSRDRGRGNYGYTF,TGTGCCACCAGCAGCAGGGACAGGGGGCGCGGGAACTATGGCTACACCTTC
TRBV2,.,TRBJ1-2,few,CASRANQGSHGYTF,TGTGCCAGCAGGGCTAATCAGGGGTCCCATGGCTACACCTTC
TRBV9,TRBD2,TRBJ2-7,many,CASSVGLAGGASVGEQYF,TGTGCCAGCAGCGTAGGTCTAGCGGGGGGCGCCTCGGTTGGCGAGCAGTACTTC
TRBV29-1,.,TRBJ1-1,many,CSVSKEMNTEAFF,TGCAGCGTTTCAAAGGAAATGAACACTGAAGCTTTCTTT
TRBV20-1,.,TRBJ2-7,few,CSACCGSDYEQYF,TGCAGTGCTTGTTGCGGTAGCGACTACGAGCAGTACTTC
TRBV10-2,TRBD2,TRBJ2-2,.,CASSGTSGRTNTGELFF,TGCGCCAGCAGTGGGACTAGCGGGAGGACCAACACCGGGGAGCTGTTTTTT